Below, 25 T cell receptor beta chains from the same sample are listed, as sequenced in a study of control samples from healthy donors and cancer patients. Clones were sequenced by immunoSEQ multiplex PCR, and TCRdb holds only the in-frame ones, with some missing. The table records 85,000 to 90,000 clones, 85% to 90% of them present only once. The sample comprised blood. These receptor sequences come from a woman in her forties in good health.

This clone is a singleton in its sample. CDR3 DNA: TGTGCCAGCAGTTACCCCGTACTGGGACGGACTAGCAATCAGCCCCAGCATTTT. As protein: CASSYPVLGRTSNQPQHF. V is TRBV6-2 or TRBV6-3 and J is TRBJ1-5; TRBD1 might be the D (5 bases). The CDR3 length is 18 residues. The V and J ends lost 2 bases and 0 bases respectively, with 17 bases between them. Germline V gene lookup returns CDR1 MNHEY and CDR2 SVGEGT.

The chain employs TRBV27 and TRBJ1-6; TRBD1 aligns across 7 bases. V shed 5 bases and J 9 bases; nucleotides not matched to a gene: 7. CDR3 length: 14 amino acids. Germline loops: CDR1 MNHEY, CDR2 SMNVEV (reference sequence). The CDR3 region has the DNA TGTGCCAGCAGTCTTGGGACAGAAGGTTCACCCCTCCACTTT. It codes for CASSLGTEGSPLHF.

The chain links TRBV24-1 to TRBJ2-1; 12 nucleotides align to TRBD1. The CDR3 length is 15 residues. Trimming cost V 3 bases and J 8 bases; bases outside gene matches: 4. Germline CDR1 KGHDR, CDR2 SFDVKD. Here the CDR3 reads CATSDPGTGGDEQFF. CDR3 nucleotide sequence: TGTGCCACCAGTGATCCCGGGACAGGGGGCGATGAGCAGTTCTTC.

The chain joins TRBV7-8 to TRBJ1-2; D call uncertain. There are 17 residues in the CDR3. The germline V gene encodes CDR1 SGHVS and CDR2 FQNEAQ. V lost 6 bases and J lost 2, with 22 bases in between. This CDR3 reads CASSSQRVADINYGYTF. CDR3 bases: TGTGCCAGCAGTTCACAAAGGGTTGCAGATATCAACTATGGCTACACCTTC.

This clone was seen only once. V and J are TRBV3-1 (or the pseudogene TRBV3-2) and TRBJ2-1; possible D gene TRBD1, 5 bases. The CDR3 runs to 14 residues. Deletions cut 1 base from V and 7 bases from J, with 11 bases between. The germline V gene encodes CDR1 LGHDT and CDR2 YNNKEL (reference sequence). The CDR3 DNA follows: TGTGCCAGCAGCCAAGTGTACAGGATGAATGAGCAGTTCTTC. It codes for CASSQVYRMNEQFF.

This clone was found a few times. The CDR3 loop is CASQRGQGREKLFF. The DNA of the CDR3 is TGTGCCAGCCAGAGAGGACAGGGGCGGGAAAAACTGTTTTTT. The chain recombines TRBV6-5 with TRBJ1-4, with TRBD1 matching 9 bases. Germline trimming cut 8 bases from V and 8 bases from J; bases unmatched to any gene: 9. The germline V gene has CDR1 MNHEY and CDR2 SVGAGI. This CDR3 comprises 14 residues.

The chain has TRBV5-6 and TRBJ2-5; possibly TRBD2 for D (6 bases). Per germline, CDR1 SGHDT and CDR2 YYEEEE. The CDR3 runs 14 residues. Between the trimmed V and J ends, which lost 4 bases and 7 bases, there was a span of 17 bases. The CDR3 DNA reads TGTGCCAGCAGCAAGGTTTATTGGGGAGGGACCCAGTACTTC. The encoded protein is CASSKVYWGGTQYF.

The chain joins TRBV12-3 or TRBV12-4 to TRBJ1-6; the D gene is possibly TRBD1 (6 bases). Trimming removed 8 bases at V and 14 bases at J, with 13 bases between. CDR3 size: 11 residues. The CDR3 region is CASSREGALHF. CDR3 nucleotides: TGTGCCAGCTCCCGTGAGGGGGCCCTCCACTTT.

The chain employs TRBV18 and TRBJ2-7, with D perhaps TRBD1 (6 bases). Germline assignment: CDR1 KGHSH and CDR2 LQKENI. V lost 0 bases to trimming and J lost 8 bases, with 11 bases between them. This CDR3 region has 13 residues. The CDR3 DNA reads TGTGCCAGCTCACCACCGACAGGAATTCAGCAGTACTTC. Translated, it gives CASSPPTGIQQYF.

The rearrangement uses TRBV9 and TRBJ1-5; 8 bases line up with TRBD1. Trimming cost V 0 bases and J 5 bases; bases outside gene matches: 4. The germline gives CDR1 SGDLS, CDR2 YYNGEE. The CDR3 is 15 amino acids. In DNA, the CDR3 is TGTGCCAGCAGCGTAGACGGACAGGGAGATCAGCCCCAGCATTTT. Its protein product is CASSVDGQGDQPQHF.

The chain joins TRBV30 to TRBJ1-6, with TRBD1 matching 10 bases. Trimming cost V 2 bases and J 6 bases; bases outside gene matches: 7. Germline CDR1 and CDR2: GTSNPN and SVGIG (reference sequence). CDR3 length: 16 amino acids. The CDR3 DNA is TGTGCCTGGAGTCCTGGGGACAGGGGATTTAATTCACCCCTCCACTTT. Translated, it gives CAWSPGDRGFNSPLHF. Full variable domain (missing parts from reference TRBV30 and TRBJ1-6): SQTIHQWPATLVQPVGSPLSLECTVEGTSNPNLYWYRQAAGRGLQLLFYSVGIGQISSEVPQNLSASRPQDRQFILSSKKLLLSDSGFYLCAWSPGDRGFNSPLHFGNGTRLTVT.

This clone was observed a few times. V is TRBV19 and J is TRBJ2-1, with D tentatively TRBD1 (6 bases). The ends were cut back, 3 bases at V and 0 bases at J, with 15 bases in the middle. Germline CDR1 is LNHDA and CDR2 is SQIVND (reference sequence). This CDR3 is built from 17 residues. The CDR3 loop is CASSIARSTGSYNEQFF. The CDR3 DNA is TGTGCCAGTAGTATTGCCCGATCGACAGGCTCCTACAATGAGCAGTTCTTC.

This clone appeared a single time. The chain joins TRBV7-2 to TRBJ1-2; 7 bases map to TRBD1. V was pared by 1 base and J by 2 bases, with 7 bases of the junction left unmatched. Germline V CDR1 and CDR2: SGHTA, FQGNSA. The length of the CDR3 is 16 residues. DNA of the CDR3: TGTGCCAGCAGCTTAGTGGTAACAGGGGAGAACTATGGCTACACCTTC. Amino acid sequence: CASSLVVTGENYGYTF.

This chain uses TRBV11-3 with TRBJ2-5, with a possible D match to TRBD1 (7 bases). V lost 7 bases and J lost 4, with 16 bases in between. Looked up from germline, CDR1 is SGHNT and CDR2 is YENEEA. The CDR3 length is 14 residues. The CDR3 loop is CASTSRGEGETQYF. CDR3 sequence (DNA): TGTGCCAGCACATCCAGGGGGGAAGGAGAGACCCAGTACTTC.

CDR3 sequence reads: CASSLDVAMDYGYTF. CDR3 sequence (DNA): TGTGCCAGCAGCTTGGATGTAGCCATGGACTATGGCTACACCTTC. V and J are TRBV5-5 and TRBJ1-2; D is unclear. V was shortened by 0 bases and J by 3 bases, with 12 bases between the two germline ends. The CDR3 spans 15 residues. Germline CDR1 reads SGHKS; CDR2 reads YYEKEE (reference sequence).

The table lists this clone with a count of one. The chain employs TRBV6-5 and TRBJ2-1; the match to TRBD2 covers 7 bases. Looked up from germline, CDR1 is MNHEY and CDR2 is SVGAGI. This CDR3 has 16 amino acids. Losses at the gene ends were 0 bases for V and 4 bases for J; bases not matched to a gene: 6. CDR3 in DNA: TGTGCCAGCAGTTACTCCAGCGGGGAATTTTACAATGAGCAGTTCTTC. Residues: CASSYSSGEFYNEQFF.

V and J are TRBV30 and TRBJ2-7, with D tentatively TRBD1 (8 bases). This CDR3 comprises 14 residues. V lost 2 bases and J lost 6, with 17 bases in between. Looked up from germline, CDR1 is GTSNPN and CDR2 is SVGIG (reference sequence). CDR3 amino acids: CAWSPQGGPGEQYF. In nucleotides, the CDR3 is TGTGCCTGGAGTCCACAGGGGGGGCCGGGCGAGCAGTACTTC.

The J gene is TRBJ2-3, the V gene TRBV11-2; 9 bases are a match to TRBD2. Trimming at V came to 2 bases and at J to 7 bases, leaving 19 bases not matched to a gene. The germline V gene encodes CDR1 SGHAT and CDR2 FQNNGV. This CDR3 is 19 amino acids long. The CDR3: CASSLKWRPSGVVLNTQYF. The CDR3 DNA follows: TGTGCCAGCAGCTTAAAATGGCGGCCTAGCGGGGTCGTCTTGAATACGCAGTATTTT.

This clone was detected only a few times. The chain links TRBV14 to TRBJ2-3; 9 bases line up with TRBD2. J was trimmed by 0 bases and V by 2 bases; bases with no gene match: 9. The germline CDR1 and CDR2 sequences are SGHDN and FVKESK. The CDR3 sequence is 18 residues long. The CDR3 nucleotides read TGTGCCAGCAGCCAAAGGAACATAGCGGGGGTTAGCACAGATACGCAGTATTTT. It translates to CASSQRNIAGVSTDTQYF.

V usage is TRBV5-6 and J usage is TRBJ2-4; D perhaps matches TRBD1 (5 bases). The CDR3 is 16 amino acids. Germline assignment: CDR1 SGHDT and CDR2 YYEEEE. Trimming pared 0 bases from V and 2 bases from J, leaving 12 bases between. The chain's CDR3 is CASSLVGAGTKNIQYF. CDR3 in DNA: TGTGCCAGCAGCTTGGTTGGGGCAGGGACCAAAAACATTCAGTACTTC.

The J gene is TRBJ2-1, the V gene TRBV24-1, with a tentative D call TRBD1 (5 bases). The CDR3 loop spans 14 amino acids. CDR1 is KGHDR, CDR2 SFDVKD, per germline. V dropped 1 base and J dropped 5 bases, with 8 bases sitting between them. The CDR3 reads CATSDFLQDNEQFF. In nucleotides, the CDR3 is TGTGCCACCAGTGATTTCTTACAGGACAATGAGCAGTTCTTC.

This clone appeared a few times. In nucleotides, the CDR3 is TGTGCCAGCAGCCAAGAAGCGGGGGGGGTCACAGATACGCAGTATTTT. Protein sequence: CASSQEAGGVTDTQYF. The chain recombines TRBV3-1 (or the pseudogene TRBV3-2) with TRBJ2-3; 10 bases line up with TRBD2. The CDR3 is 16 amino acids. Germline V gene sequence: CDR1 LGHDT, CDR2 YNNKEL (reference sequence). J lost 2 bases, V lost 0 bases, and 2 bases had no gene match.

The chain has TRBV5-4 and TRBJ1-1; D is undetermined. This CDR3 is 13 amino acids long. V was clipped by 0 bases and J by 6 bases, with 9 bases between them. Germline V gene sequence: CDR1 SGHNT, CDR2 YYREEE (reference sequence). CDR3 in amino acids: CASSLVPTAEAFF. In DNA, the CDR3 is TGTGCCAGCAGCTTGGTACCCACGGCTGAAGCTTTCTTT.

This clone occurred a few times. The chain carries TRBV12-3 or TRBV12-4 and TRBJ1-2; 8 bases are a match to TRBD1. The CDR3 is made up of 13 amino acids. V lost 5 bases, J lost 8 bases, and 7 bases stayed unmatched. CDR3: CASSARGRGGYTF. The CDR3 DNA reads as TGTGCCAGCAGTGCCAGGGGGCGCGGCGGCTACACCTTC.

There are a few counts of this clone. The chain couples TRBV19 to TRBJ1-1, with D unresolved. This CDR3 is built from 13 residues. From germline, CDR1 is LNHDA and CDR2 SQIVND (reference sequence). Between the trimmed V and J ends, which lost 5 bases and 8 bases, there was a span of 15 bases. The CDR3 region has the DNA TGTGCCAGTAGTCCCCGCGGATTCGCCGAAGCTTTCTTT. Translation: CASSPRGFAEAFF.